This T cell receptor beta chain was captured by sequencing in a study of breast tumors, draining lymph nodes, adjacent tissues (dated by TCRdb to the mid-2010s). For the study in its entirety: TCR beta repertoires were compared across tumor, adjacent nontumor tissue and axillary lymph nodes obtained from breast cancer patients. The study was designed to assess the relationships and possible T-cell exchange between tumor, surrounding tissue and draining lymph node repertoires in human breast cancer. What the authors observed across the whole study: Tumor and nontumor tissue repertoires were found to be significantly more similar in luminal-like than in basal-like breast cancer. T-cell repertoire diversity in tumors was found to be lower than in lymph nodes but higher than in nontumor tissue, and preferential V and J gene usage was observed. The data were considered consistent with the idea that most tumor T cells come from the lymph node and then expand in tumor tissue. The conclusion that tumor T cells originate in lymph nodes was presented as consistent with a hypothesis rather than as directly demonstrated.

The listed sequencing device is Illumina HiSeq 2000. TCR beta chain libraries were generated through multiplex PCR amplification. High-throughput sequencing was used to analyze the amplified TCR beta chain products. TCRdb applied fastp at Q25 and MiXCR to the public reads, then kept only in-frame beta chains. Rows with a matching CDR3 protein are joined into one entry that keeps the most common DNA and genes. The sample records approximately 31,000 distinct CDR3 sequences, approximately 63% of which are singletons. In total, the top ten clones hold about 20% of the sample. From its cysteine to its phenylalanine, the CDR3 spans 13 amino acids. The kept DNA is CDR3 alone, 39 bases in frame from the first base. Looking up the germline V gene (reference sequence) yields CDR1 SEHNR and CDR2 FQNEAQ. Relative to germline, V is missing 3 bases and J is missing 6 bases, with 3 bases of the junction outside any gene match.

Comments on this clonotype: No cognate antigen has been identified for it. One base away there is no much larger clone; base qualities are not given.

The sample consisted of breast tumor tissue. The chain is made from TRBV7-9 and TRBJ2-7, with 9 middle bases fitting TRBD1. The clonotype was recovered from a female donor with breast cancer. Some clones in this sample may be carry-over from other donors' samples. The sequenced DNA: TGTGCCAGCAGCTTCGGGACAGGGAGCGAGCAGTACTTC. It codes for CASSFGTGSEQYF.